Below are 16 T cell receptor beta chains sequenced from a single sample in a study of monozygotic twins with inflammatory bowel disease. TCRdb re-called the 5' RACE reads; one entry per CDR3 protein, DNA not given. The sample table sets out some 200,000 distinct CDR3 sequences. Sequencing input: blood. Receptors were obtained from a human donor with ulcerative colitis or Crohn's disease, or a healthy co-twin of an affected twin (not recorded which).

The V gene is TRBV3-1, the J gene TRBJ2-7; TCRdb reports TRBD1, a call that lacks DNA to check it against. Germline-derived CDR1 and CDR2 are LGHDT and YNNKEL (reference sequence). CDR3 length equals 15 residues. The CDR3 here is CASSQGTGWAYEQYF.

This chain connects TRBV4-1 to TRBJ1-2; TCRdb gives TRBD1 as the D gene, but with no DNA this cannot be confirmed. CDR1 MGHRA and CDR2 YSYEKL come from the germline V gene. The CDR3 loop spans 16 amino acids. CDR3: CASSQDPAQTAYGYTF.

The V and J genes are TRBV12-3 or TRBV12-4 and TRBJ2-1. CDR3 size: 14 residues. CDR3 sequence: CASSLVRGRIEQFF.

The J gene is TRBJ1-2, the V gene TRBV12-3 or TRBV12-4; TCRdb calls TRBD1, which cannot be checked without DNA. This CDR3 has 11 residues. The CDR3 reads CASSFRVGYTF.

The rearrangement uses TRBV12-3 or TRBV12-4 and TRBJ2-7. The CDR3 loop spans 13 amino acids. The CDR3 spells CASSSDEAYEQYF.

The chain recombines TRBV3-1 with TRBJ1-1; the TCRdb call, TRBD1, lacks DNA for checking. CDR3 length: 12 residues. In germline, CDR1 is LGHDT, CDR2 YNNKEL (reference sequence). CDR3 amino acids: CASSRGGGEAFF.

The CDR3: CASSRVPGAGNTIYF. The chain recombines TRBV5-1 with TRBJ1-3; the TCRdb call, TRBD1, lacks DNA for checking. Germline V gives CDR1 SGHRS, CDR2 YFSETQ. The CDR3 contains 15 residues.

The chain has TRBV11-2 and TRBJ2-5; the TCRdb D gene call, TRBD1, has no DNA to confirm it. This CDR3 contains 13 residues. CDR1 is SGHAT and CDR2 is FQNNGV in the germline V gene. The CDR3 sequence is CASSQGQQETQYF. Using reference TRBV11-2 and TRBJ2-5 for the parts outside the CDR3, the full variable domain is EAGVAQSPRYKIIEKRQSVAFWCNPISGHATLYWYQQILGQGPKLLIQFQNNGVVDDSQLPKDRFSAERLKGVDSTLKIQPAKLEDSAVYLCASSQGQQETQYFGPGTRLLVL.

The chain couples TRBV5-1 to TRBJ2-5; with no DNA, the TCRdb D assignment of TRBD1 cannot be verified. Germline CDR1 reads SGHRS; CDR2 reads YFSETQ. The CDR3 runs 14 residues. CDR3 region: CASSWTPGEKTQYF.

The J gene is TRBJ1-2, the V gene TRBV29-1; TCRdb selects TRBD1, and the lack of DNA leaves this call unchecked. The CDR3 runs to 16 residues. Germline values: CDR1 SQVTM, CDR2 ANQGSEA. CDR3 region: CSVEVGRGRSNYGYTF.

The chain joins TRBV20-1 to TRBJ1-3; as DNA is missing, the TRBD1 call by TCRdb cannot be tested. The CDR3 is made up of 15 amino acids. Germline loops: CDR1 DFQATT, CDR2 SNEGSKA (reference sequence). The CDR3 spells CSAPPWGSSGNTIYF.

The gene calls are TRBV5-1 and TRBJ2-3; TCRdb designates TRBD1, a call that cannot be tested without DNA. This CDR3 has 14 residues. Per the germline V gene, CDR1 is SGHRS and CDR2 is YFSETQ. The CDR3 loop reads CASSLVGGLDTQYF. Based on the CDR3 plus reference TRBV5-1 and TRBJ2-3, the full variable domain is KAGVTQTPRYLIKTRGQQVTLSCSPISGHRSVSWYQQTPGQGLQFLFEYFSETQRNKGNFPGRFSGRQFSNSRSEMNVSTLELGDSALYLCASSLVGGLDTQYFGPGTRLTVL.

The CDR3 is CASSLVGGPSDGYTF. The J gene is TRBJ1-2, the V gene TRBV5-4; without DNA, the TCRdb call of TRBD1 cannot be checked. The CDR3 length is 15 residues. Germline V gene data show CDR1 as SGHNT and CDR2 as YYREEE (reference sequence).

The chain links TRBV9 to TRBJ1-2; there is no DNA to check the TCRdb D call of TRBD1. CDR3 length: 14 amino acids. CDR1 and CDR2 (germline): SGDLS, YYNGEE. The CDR3 is CASSVTGSLYGYTF.

The V and J genes are TRBV7-2 and TRBJ2-5. CDR3 length: 14 residues. The germline CDR1 and CDR2 sequences are SGHTA and FQGNSA. CDR3: CASSLGGSQETQYF. The full variable domain, its missing parts supplied by reference TRBV7-2 and TRBJ2-5, is GAGVSQSPSNKVTEKGKDVELRCDPISGHTALYWYRQSLGQGLEFLIYFQGNSAPDKSGLPSDRFSAERTGGSVSTLTIQRTQQEDSAVYLCASSLGGSQETQYFGPGTRLLVL.

The CDR3 here is CASSLRTTPRGELFF. The chain recombines TRBV7-2 with TRBJ2-2; TCRdb outputs TRBD2, but without DNA this stays unchecked. Looked up from germline, CDR1 is SGHTA and CDR2 is FQGNSA. CDR3 length: 15 residues.